This TCR beta chain is from a study of T cell responses to AZD1222 COVID-19 vaccine (dated by TCRdb to the early 2020s). With respect to the entire study: Because spike-specific TCR depth and breadth did not differ between the two schedules, AZD1222 recipients who got a second dose at roughly 4 weeks were pooled with those who got a second dose at roughly 12 weeks. Trial participants were enrolled into age subgroups of 18-55, 56-69 and 70-plus years, which contained about 160, 30 and 59 TCR-sequenced participants, respectively. A total of more than 230 trial participants underwent TCR sequencing, of whom roughly 210 had received two doses of AZD1222 and roughly 26 had received two doses of the MenACWY control vaccine.

Notes on this clone: Its antigen is not yet known. No base quality values were provided; no much bigger clone lies one nucleotide off.

The germline V gene gives CDR1 as KGHSH and CDR2 as LQKENI. Here V drops 0 bases and J drops 4 bases, and the junction holds 6 bases not matched to any gene. The CDR3 goes from the cysteine to the phenylalanine over 16 residues. Here the CDR3 DNA is all that survives: 48 bases in frame from base 1. The CDR3 regions of human TCRbeta chains were analyzed by immunosequencing. In the original analysis: TCRs in the repertoires were compared against a reference library of SARS-CoV-2-specific TCRs that had been generated with the MIRA antigen-specificity platform. Breadth was defined as the fraction of unique TCRs that were SARS-CoV-2-associated, and depth was defined as the fraction of total T cells that were SARS-CoV-2-associated. Using the MIRA data, each spike-specific TCR was mapped to the spike region that the TCR reacts to and placed in a CD4 or CD8 class. Log10-transformed breadth and depth values were compared by one-way ANOVA with Sidak's multiple comparisons tests. TCRdb took this table from immuneACCESS and kept in-frame rearrangements with V and J called. Such tables lack part of the clones; where checked against another copy, unresolved V genes explain under half of the gap, and the rest is unexplained. That table supplies the V and J calls and clone size; D and trimming were determined from the DNA. Recorded for this sample are about 150,000 clones; roughly 91% of them occurred a single time. Approximately 9% of the sample rests with the top ten.

Interpreted using the paper, the time point label stands for: baseline before first vaccination. Vaccinee samples came from UK trials COV001 and COV002, including a single-blind randomized controlled phase 2/3 trial of AZD1222 (ChAdOx1 nCoV-19) in healthy adults. For TCRbeta chain sequencing, PBMC samples were collected from trial participants at day 0 and at day 28 after the second dose. Findings and caveats that apply to the study as a whole: The 56-69-year group was small, and its depth increase did not reach significance, likely because of low power. Only a handful of AZD1222 recipients were SARS-CoV-2 seropositive at baseline, limiting conclusions about previously exposed vaccinees. After two AZD1222 doses, spike-specific TCR breadth and depth were significantly higher than at day 0 and than in MenACWY recipients. CD4 TCRs associated with the vaccine covered the entire spike protein, and the dominant responses were in regions 160-218 and 743-854. Because no day 14 peak-response samples were available, the repertoires could be characterized only after the peak T cell response. Nearly half of unique spike-specific TCRs reportedly recognized epitopes outside regions mutated in the B.1.351 and B.1.1.7 variants. Participants were mostly white British, with more females than males. The authors suggested clonal diversity may have been underestimated.

Recombination joined TRBV18 with TRBJ2-4; TRBD2 matches 7 bases in the middle. Sequences were derived from peripheral blood, sampled on day 0 of AZD1222 vaccination. The source of this sequence is an adult in good health. The nucleotide sequence is given as TGTGCCAGCTCACCACCGTTACTGGGGGGGAAAAACATTCAGTACTTC. This gives the protein CASSPPLLGGKNIQYF.